This T cell receptor (beta chain) was identified during a study of beta chain features in type 1 diabetes. The sequenced template was cDNA made from the entire isolated RNA. Sequencing used immunoSEQ multiplex PCR; TCRdb keeps in-frame clones, though not all of them. Found here are roughly 700,000 clones, 13% of them singletons; the top ten hold approximately 0.022%. Concerning this clone: Its antigen remains unidentified.

Study-level findings and limits: High TCR expression in some cells could lead to their over-representation in cDNA sequencing. Moderate yet significant TCRB CDR3 shortening was seen in Type 1 diabetes patients in all four CD4+ subsets.

Germline V gene data show CDR1 as LGHNT and CDR2 as FRNRAP. CDR3 length: 12 amino acids. Trimming shortened V by 6 bases and J by 6 bases, and 9 bases separated the two germline ends. The sequence was obtained from a man aged 18-30 years with type 1 diabetes. The specimen sequenced was naive CD4+ T cells from blood. The rearrangement links TRBV12-5 to TRBJ1-5; D is perhaps TRBD1 (6 bases). CDR3 nucleotides: TGTGCTAGTGGCCTCAGGGGTCAGCCCCAGCATTTT. Protein sequence: CASGLRGQPQHF.